Shown below are 14 T cell receptor beta chains from a single sample sequenced in a study of regulatory T cells in long-lasting Graves disease. Assembly of TCR beta libraries relied on iRepertoire HTBI primers together with Arm-PCR of CDR3 regions. Via MiXCR, TCRdb re-called the multiplex PCR reads, giving one row per CDR3 protein. The sample records roughly 400,000 distinct CDR3 sequences, about 15% being singletons. The time point: newly diagnosed GD, antithyroid drugs for less than 3 months. The TCR library was made from RNA extracted from PBMCs. These data are also associated with another study on T cells in Graves' hyperthyroidism and ophthalmopathy.

Source: peripheral blood mononuclear cells (PBMCs), taken at new diagnosis, from a patient treated with antithyroid drugs. The receptors here all came from a woman in her thirties or forties with Graves disease.

The sample holds many counts of this clonotype. The chain carries TRBV13 and TRBJ2-1; TRBD2 matches 8 bases. The CDR3 is made up of 15 amino acids. Germline V gene lookup returns CDR1 PRHDT and CDR2 FYEKMQ (reference sequence). Trimming at V came to 5 bases and at J to 4 bases, leaving 7 bases not matched to a gene. The CDR3 DNA follows: TGTGCCAGCAGCCGACGGGGGGGAGTTTACAATGAGCAGTTCTTC. Encoded protein: CASSRRGGVYNEQFF.

Many counts were recorded for this clonotype. This chain connects TRBV29-1 to TRBJ2-3; TRBD2 matches at 10 bases. Looked up from germline, CDR1 is SQVTM and CDR2 is ANQGSEA. CDR3 size: 14 residues. The junction had 3 bases not matched to a gene; V was cut back by 4 bases and J by 2 bases. The CDR3 sequence: CSVVTSGNTDTQYF. In nucleotides, the CDR3 is TGCAGCGTTGTTACTAGCGGGAACACAGATACGCAGTATTTT.

This clonotype was seen ten or more times. This chain uses TRBV3-1 with TRBJ2-7; D possibly uses TRBD1 or TRBD2 (6 bases each). This CDR3 is built from 15 residues. The V end was cut by 5 bases, the J end by 0 bases, with 14 bases between. Germline loops: CDR1 LGHDT, CDR2 YNNKEL (reference sequence). The CDR3 loop is CASSGLGGLSYEQYF. The CDR3 nucleotides are TGTGCCAGCAGCGGTCTGGGGGGCCTCTCCTACGAGCAGTACTTC.

This clonotype was counted many times. The J gene is TRBJ2-2, the V gene TRBV18, with 8 nucleotides matching TRBD2. J lost 2 bases, V lost 4 bases, and 6 bases had no gene match. Germline-derived CDR1 and CDR2 are KGHSH and LQKENI. The CDR3 runs to 16 residues. In DNA form, the CDR3 reads TGTGCCAGCTCACGTGGAAGCGGGGGAAACACCGGGGAGCTGTTTTTT. Translating gives CASSRGSGGNTGELFF.

This clonotype showed up many times. This chain's CDR3 is CASSTNRGCSYNEQFF. CDR3 DNA: TGTGCCAGCAGCACCAACCGGGGATGCTCCTACAATGAGCAGTTCTTC. The V call is TRBV7-3, the J call TRBJ2-1; the D gene is possibly TRBD2 (5 bases). There are 16 residues in the CDR3. The V gene lost 5 bases and the J gene lost 0 bases, with 14 bases spanning the gap. Germline CDR1 is SGHTA and CDR2 is FQGTGA.

The sample holds one count of this clonotype. This sequence joins TRBV4-2 and TRBJ2-5; 7 nucleotides agree with TRBD2. CDR3 length: 16 amino acids. Trimming removed 0 bases from V and 2 bases from J; junction bases left unmatched: 6. CDR1 LGHNA and CDR2 YNFKEQ come from the germline V gene. CDR3 bases: TGTGCCAGCAGCCAAGATGGCGGGAGAGGGCAAGAGACCCAGTACTTC. It codes for CASSQDGGRGQETQYF.

This clonotype was seen many times. CDR3 sequence (DNA): TGTGCCAGCAGTCCTTCCACGGTTAGGCGAAGACAGGGCAATCAGCCCCAGCATTTT. Translation gives CASSPSTVRRRQGNQPQHF. The chain combines TRBV6-8 with TRBJ1-5, with TRBD1 as a possible D gene (6 bases). Germline-derived CDR1 and CDR2 are MNHGY and SAAAGT. The ends were cut back, 5 bases at V and 2 bases at J, with 25 bases in the middle. The CDR3 totals 19 residues.

This clonotype showed up many times. V usage is TRBV6-5 and J usage is TRBJ1-1; maybe TRBD1 (5 bases). Germline values: CDR1 MNHEY, CDR2 SVGAGI. The CDR3 has 15 amino acids. Trimming shortened V by 0 bases and J by 1 base, and 9 bases separated the two germline ends. CDR3 in DNA: TGTGCCAGCAGTTACTCCCAGGGACGGAACACTGAAGCTTTCTTT. Its translation: CASSYSQGRNTEAFF.

This clonotype was seen many times. The chain recombines TRBV13 with TRBJ2-1; no definite D call. V was pared by 5 bases and J by 4 bases, with 9 bases between. The CDR3 runs 13 residues. The germline V gene has CDR1 PRHDT and CDR2 FYEKMQ (reference sequence). CDR3 loop: CASSTLGYNEQFF. CDR3 nucleotide sequence: TGTGCCAGCAGCACCCTAGGTTACAATGAGCAGTTCTTC.

V and J are TRBV7-6 and TRBJ1-3, with a weak D call TRBD1 (6 bases). CDR1 SGHVS and CDR2 FNYEAQ come from the germline V gene. Deletions cut 1 base from V and 3 bases from J, with 13 bases between. The CDR3 runs to 16 residues. CDR3 nucleotides: TGTGCCAGCAGCTTAGGAGGTGGGGGCCTTGGAAACACCATATATTTT. Translation: CASSLGGGGLGNTIYF.

This clonotype was picked up a small number of times. This rearrangement joins TRBV20-1 to TRBJ2-1; weak D call: TRBD2 (6 bases). The CDR3 loop spans 13 amino acids. Germline CDR1 is DFQATT and CDR2 is SNEGSKA (reference sequence). Trimming removed 3 bases at V and 8 bases at J, with 14 bases between. For the CDR3, the DNA is TGCAGTGCTAGCGGGAGTGTTTTCGATGAGCAGTTCTTC. This encodes CSASGSVFDEQFF.

This clonotype was counted a few times. This may be a read error: a much more frequent sequence differs by one nucleotide. The V and J genes are TRBV11-2 and TRBJ1-1, with D perhaps matching TRBD1 (5 bases). Germline loops: CDR1 SGHAT, CDR2 FQNNGV. The V gene lost 5 bases and the J gene lost 4 bases, with 11 bases spanning the gap. The CDR3 extends over 13 amino acids. CDR3 nucleotides: TGTGCCAGCAGCGGGGCCAGGGCCACTGAAGCTTTCTTT. Amino acid sequence: CASSGARATEAFF. Combining the CDR3 with reference TRBV11-2 and TRBJ1-1 gives the whole variable domain EAGVAQSPRYKIIEKRQSVAFWCNPISGHATLYWYQQILGQGPKLLIQFQNNGVVDDSQLPKDRFSAERLKGVDSTLKIQPAKLEDSAVYLCASSGARATEAFFGQGTRLTVV.

This clonotype was detected many times. The rearrangement joins TRBV2 to TRBJ1-1; D is perhaps TRBD1 (6 bases). V dropped 4 bases and J dropped 4 bases, with 10 bases sitting between them. CDR1 and CDR2 from the germline V gene are SNHLY and FYNNEI. The CDR3 is 13 residues long. This chain's CDR3 is CASSATGFTEAFF. The CDR3 DNA reads TGTGCCAGCAGTGCCACAGGGTTCACTGAAGCTTTCTTT.

This clonotype was recorded a few times. The chain combines TRBV27 with TRBJ2-3; TRBD2 matches 7 bases. The ends lost 4 bases at V and 1 base at J; junction bases unmatched: 8. The germline V gene has CDR1 MNHEY and CDR2 SMNVEV (reference sequence). CDR3 length: 16 amino acids. The CDR3 protein is CASSSLWGGGTDTQYF. The DNA of the CDR3 is TGTGCCAGCAGTTCCCTTTGGGGGGGAGGCACAGATACGCAGTATTTT.